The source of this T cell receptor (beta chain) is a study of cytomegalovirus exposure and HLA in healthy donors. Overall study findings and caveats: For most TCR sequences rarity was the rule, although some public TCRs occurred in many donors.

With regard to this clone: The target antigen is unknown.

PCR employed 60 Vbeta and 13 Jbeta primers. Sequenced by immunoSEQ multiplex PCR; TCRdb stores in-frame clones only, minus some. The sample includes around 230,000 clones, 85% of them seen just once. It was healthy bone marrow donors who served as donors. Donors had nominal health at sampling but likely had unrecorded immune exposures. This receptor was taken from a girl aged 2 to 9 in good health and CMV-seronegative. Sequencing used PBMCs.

The CDR3 is CASKAETTDTQYF. CDR3 bases: TGCGCCAGCAAGGCGGAGACCACAGATACGCAGTATTTT. The chain recombines TRBV10-2 with TRBJ2-3, with no clear D. The CDR3 length is 13 residues. Germline-derived CDR1 and CDR2 are WSHSY and SAAADI. Trimming took 7 bases from V and 2 from J, leaving 10 bases between them.